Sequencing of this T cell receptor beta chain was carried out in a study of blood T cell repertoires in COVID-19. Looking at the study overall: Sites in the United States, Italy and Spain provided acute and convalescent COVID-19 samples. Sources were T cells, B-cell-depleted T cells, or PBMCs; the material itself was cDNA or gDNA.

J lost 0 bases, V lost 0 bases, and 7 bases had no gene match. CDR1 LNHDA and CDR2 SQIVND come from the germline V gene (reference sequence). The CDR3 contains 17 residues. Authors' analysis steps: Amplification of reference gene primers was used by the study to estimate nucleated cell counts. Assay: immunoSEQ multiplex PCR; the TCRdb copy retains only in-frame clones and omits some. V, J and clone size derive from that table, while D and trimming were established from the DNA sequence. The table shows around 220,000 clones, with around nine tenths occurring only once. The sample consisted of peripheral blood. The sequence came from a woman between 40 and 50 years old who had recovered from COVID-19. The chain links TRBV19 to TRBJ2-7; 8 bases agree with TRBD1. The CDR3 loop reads CASSIDPGQESSYEQYF. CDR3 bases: TGTGCCAGTAGTATAGACCCGGGACAGGAAAGCTCCTACGAGCAGTACTTC. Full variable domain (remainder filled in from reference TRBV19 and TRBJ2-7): DGGITQSPKYLFRKEGQNVTLSCEQNLNHDAMYWYRQDPGQGLRLIYYSQIVNDFQKGDIAEGYSVSREKKESFPLTVTSAQKNPTAFYLCASSIDPGQESSYEQYFGPGTRLTVT.